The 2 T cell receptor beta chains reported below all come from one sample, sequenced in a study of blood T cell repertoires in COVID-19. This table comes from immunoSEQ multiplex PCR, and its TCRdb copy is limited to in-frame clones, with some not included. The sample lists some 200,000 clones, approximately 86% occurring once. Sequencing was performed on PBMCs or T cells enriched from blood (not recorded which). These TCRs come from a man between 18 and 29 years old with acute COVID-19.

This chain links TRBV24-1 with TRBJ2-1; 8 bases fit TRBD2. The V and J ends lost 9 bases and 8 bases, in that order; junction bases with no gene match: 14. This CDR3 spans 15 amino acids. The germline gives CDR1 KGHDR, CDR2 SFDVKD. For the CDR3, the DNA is TGTGCCACCCAATCACTAGCGGCCGGGGTGGATGAGCAGTTCTTC. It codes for CATQSLAAGVDEQFF.

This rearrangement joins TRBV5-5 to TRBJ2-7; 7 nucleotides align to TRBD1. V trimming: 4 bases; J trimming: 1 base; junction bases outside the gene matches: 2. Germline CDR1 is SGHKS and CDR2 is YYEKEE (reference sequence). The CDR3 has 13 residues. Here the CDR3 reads CASSQQGSYEQYF. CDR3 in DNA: TGTGCCAGCAGCCAACAGGGGTCCTACGAGCAGTACTTC.